The clone carrying this T cell receptor beta chain was recorded a few times. The CDR3 totals 15 residues. Germline V gene data show CDR1 as LNHNV and CDR2 as YYDKDF (reference sequence). Unmatched junction bases numbered 10, after V lost 0 bases and J lost 9 bases. The data derive from a study of T-cell reconstitution after alpha-beta-depleted transplantation in children. Using unique molecular identifiers, the investigators prepared the TCRbeta library. TCRdb re-called the PCR reads through MiXCR, storing one row per CDR3 protein. This table holds over 550,000 distinct CDR3 sequences, 10% found once.

This receptor was obtained from a human donor who donated a stem cell graft to a child with acute myeloid leukemia. This chain links TRBV15 with TRBJ2-7; 8 bases line up with TRBD1. The sample consisted of PBMCs from the stem cell graft donor, taken from the stem cell graft. CDR3 in DNA: TGTGCCACCAGCAGAGATGCGACAGGGGCGGAGGTGCAGTACTTC. It is translated as CATSRDATGAEVQYF.